This T cell receptor (beta chain) came from a study of Graves' ophthalmopathy and Graves' hyperthyroidism. Study as a whole: At the time of initial diagnosis and before any treatment, peripheral blood was collected. General study points: Using 13 signatures, a model distinguished ophthalmopathy from stable hyperthyroidism, reaching about 87% sensitivity and approximately 81% specificity.

The authors amplified TCR beta CDR3 regions, and they did so from RNA transcripts for repertoire sequencing. Investigators did first-round RT-PCR with HTBI primers, then second-round multiplex PCR. TCRdb called the multiplex PCR reads again in MiXCR, with one record for every CDR3 protein. Of roughly 160,000 distinct CDR3 sequences listed, 35% to 45% were seen once; the top ten hold roughly 8.9%. PBMCs were obtained from roughly 9.9 ml of fresh peripheral blood. CDR3 length: 14 amino acids. In germline, CDR1 is MNHNS, CDR2 SASEGT. V shed 6 bases and J shed 8 bases, with 19 bases lying between them. This clonotype was picked up a small number of times. The antigen is undetermined.

The clonotype was recovered from a man aged 25 to 40 with Graves' ophthalmopathy. Material for sequencing was peripheral blood. The chain is built from TRBV6-1 and TRBJ1-2; D gene uncertain. The CDR3 spells CASSLGEGRRGYTF. The CDR3 DNA reads TGTGCCAGCAGCCTGGGAGAAGGTCGTCGGGGCTACACCTTC.